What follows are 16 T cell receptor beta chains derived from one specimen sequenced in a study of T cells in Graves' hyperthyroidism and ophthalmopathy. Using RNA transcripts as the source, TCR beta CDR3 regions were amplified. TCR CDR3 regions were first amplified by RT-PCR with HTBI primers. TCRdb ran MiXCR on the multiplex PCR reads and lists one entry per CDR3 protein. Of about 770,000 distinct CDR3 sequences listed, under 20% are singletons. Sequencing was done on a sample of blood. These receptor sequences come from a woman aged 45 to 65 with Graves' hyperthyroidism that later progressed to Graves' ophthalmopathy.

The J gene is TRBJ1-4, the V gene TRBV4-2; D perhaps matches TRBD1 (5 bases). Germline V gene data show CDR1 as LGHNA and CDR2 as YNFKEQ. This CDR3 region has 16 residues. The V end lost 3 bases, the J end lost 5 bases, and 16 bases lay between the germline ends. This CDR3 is CASSHVAGGKNEKLFF. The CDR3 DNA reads TGTGCCAGCAGCCACGTCGCGGGGGGGAAAAATGAAAAACTGTTTTTT.

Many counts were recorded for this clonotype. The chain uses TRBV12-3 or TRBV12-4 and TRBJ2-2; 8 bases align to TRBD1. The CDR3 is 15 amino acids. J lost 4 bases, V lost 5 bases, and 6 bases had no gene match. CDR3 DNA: TGTGCCAGCAGTAACTCGACAGGGGCCACCGGGGAGCTGTTTTTT. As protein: CASSNSTGATGELFF.

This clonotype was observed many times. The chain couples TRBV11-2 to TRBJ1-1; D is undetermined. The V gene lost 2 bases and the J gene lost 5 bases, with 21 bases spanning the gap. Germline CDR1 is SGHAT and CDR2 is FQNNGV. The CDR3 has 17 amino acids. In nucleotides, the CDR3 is TGTGCCAGCAGCTTAATCGGAGCCAACTTGCGGGGAACTGAAGCTTTCTTT. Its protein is CASSLIGANLRGTEAFF.

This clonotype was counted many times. CDR3 loop: CASSSRVGGEQYF. The CDR3, as DNA: TGTGCCAGCAGTTCCAGGGTTGGGGGCGAGCAGTACTTC. The J gene is TRBJ2-7, the V gene TRBV12-3 or TRBV12-4, with D possibly called TRBD1 or TRBD2 (5 bases each). The V end lost 4 bases, the J end lost 6 bases, and 13 bases lay between the germline ends. This CDR3 has 13 residues.

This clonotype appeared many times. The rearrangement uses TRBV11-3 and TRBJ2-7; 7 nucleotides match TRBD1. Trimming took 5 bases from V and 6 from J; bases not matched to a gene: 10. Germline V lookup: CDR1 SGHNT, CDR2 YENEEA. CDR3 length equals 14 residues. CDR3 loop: CASSLTGDSGEQYF. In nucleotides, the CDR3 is TGTGCCAGCAGCCTTACAGGGGATTCGGGCGAGCAGTACTTC. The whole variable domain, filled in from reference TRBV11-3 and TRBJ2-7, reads EAGVVQSPRYKIIEKKQPVAFWCNPISGHNTLYWYLQNLGQGPELLIRYENEEAVDDSQLPKDRFSAERLKGVDSTLKIQPAELGDSAVYLCASSLTGDSGEQYFGPGTRLTVT.

CDR3 DNA: TGTGCCAGCAGCCCCAGGTCTGGGAGCAATCAGCCCCAGCATTTT. It codes for CASSPRSGSNQPQHF. The chain employs TRBV7-2 and TRBJ1-5, with D uncertain. The CDR3 extends over 15 amino acids. The V and J ends lost 5 bases and 1 base respectively, with 12 bases between them. Germline values: CDR1 SGHTA, CDR2 FQGNSA.

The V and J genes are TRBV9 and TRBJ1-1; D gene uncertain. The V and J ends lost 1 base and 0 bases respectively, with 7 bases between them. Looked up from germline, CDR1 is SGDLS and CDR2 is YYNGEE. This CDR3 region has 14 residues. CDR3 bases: TGTGCCAGCAGCGTATCCGCCATGAACACTGAAGCTTTCTTT. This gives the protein CASSVSAMNTEAFF.

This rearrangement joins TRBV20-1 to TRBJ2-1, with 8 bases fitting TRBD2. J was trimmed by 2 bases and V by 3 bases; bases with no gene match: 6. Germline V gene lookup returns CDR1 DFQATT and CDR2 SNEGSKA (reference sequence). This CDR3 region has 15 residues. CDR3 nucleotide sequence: TGCAGTGCTAGTGAGCGGGGGAGGCCCTACAATGAGCAGTTCTTC. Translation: CSASERGRPYNEQFF.

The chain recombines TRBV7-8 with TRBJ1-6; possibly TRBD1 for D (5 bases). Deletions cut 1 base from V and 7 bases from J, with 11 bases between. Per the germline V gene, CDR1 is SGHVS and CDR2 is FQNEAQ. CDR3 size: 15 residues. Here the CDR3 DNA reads TGTGCCAGCAGCTTAGTTACAGGCGGGAATTCACCCCTCCACTTT. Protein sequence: CASSLVTGGNSPLHF.

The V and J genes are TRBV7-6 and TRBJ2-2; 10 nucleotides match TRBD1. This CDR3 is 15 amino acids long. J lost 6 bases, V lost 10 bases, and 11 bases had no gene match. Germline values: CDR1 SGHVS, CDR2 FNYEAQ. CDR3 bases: TGTGCCATACATCCTTTTGGACAGGGGGCCGGGGAGCTGTTTTTT. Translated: CAIHPFGQGAGELFF. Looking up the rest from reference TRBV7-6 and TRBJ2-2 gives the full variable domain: GAGVSQSPRYKVTKRGQDVALRCDPISGHVSLYWYRQALGQGPEFLTYFNYEAQQDKSGLPNDRFSAERPEGSISTLTIQRTEQRDSAMYRCAIHPFGQGAGELFFGEGSRLTVL.

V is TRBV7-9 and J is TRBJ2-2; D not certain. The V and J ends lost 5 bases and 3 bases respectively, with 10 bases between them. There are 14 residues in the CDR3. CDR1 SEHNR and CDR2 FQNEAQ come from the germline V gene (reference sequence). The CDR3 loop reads CASSPRGHTGELFF. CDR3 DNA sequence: TGTGCCAGCAGCCCTAGAGGCCACACCGGGGAGCTGTTTTTT.

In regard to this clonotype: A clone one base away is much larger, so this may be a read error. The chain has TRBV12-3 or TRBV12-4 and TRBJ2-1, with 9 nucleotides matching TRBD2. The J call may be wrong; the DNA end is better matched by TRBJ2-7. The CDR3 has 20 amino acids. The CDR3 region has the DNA TGTGCCAGCAGTCCCCTGGGCTGGGCGGGGGGGCGGAGCTCCTACAATGAGCAGTACTTC. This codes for CASSPLGWAGGRSSYNEQYF.

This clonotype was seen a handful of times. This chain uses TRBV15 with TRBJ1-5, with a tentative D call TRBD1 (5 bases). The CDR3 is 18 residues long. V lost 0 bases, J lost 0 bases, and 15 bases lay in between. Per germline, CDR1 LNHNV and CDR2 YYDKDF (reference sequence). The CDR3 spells CATSRDLQDNYSNQPQHF. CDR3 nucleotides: TGTGCCACCAGCAGAGATCTCCAGGACAATTATAGCAATCAGCCCCAGCATTTT.

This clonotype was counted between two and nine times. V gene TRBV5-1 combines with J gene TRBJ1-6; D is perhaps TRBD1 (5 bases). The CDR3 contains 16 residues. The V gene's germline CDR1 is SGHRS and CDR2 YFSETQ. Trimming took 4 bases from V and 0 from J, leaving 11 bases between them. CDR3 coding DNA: TGCGCCAGCAGCCCGGACGGGGCCTCCTATAATTCACCCCTCCACTTT. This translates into CASSPDGASYNSPLHF.

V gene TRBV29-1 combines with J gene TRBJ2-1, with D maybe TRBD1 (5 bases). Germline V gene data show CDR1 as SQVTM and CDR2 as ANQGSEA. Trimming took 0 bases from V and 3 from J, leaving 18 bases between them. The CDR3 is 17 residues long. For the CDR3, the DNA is TGCAGCGTTGAAGATCCAGGCGGCCAGGGTTTCTACAATGAGCAGTTCTTC. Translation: CSVEDPGGQGFYNEQFF.

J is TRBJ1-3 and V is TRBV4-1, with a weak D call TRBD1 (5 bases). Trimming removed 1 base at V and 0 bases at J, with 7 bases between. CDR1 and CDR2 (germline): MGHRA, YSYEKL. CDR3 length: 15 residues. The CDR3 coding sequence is TGCGCCAGCAGCCAAGCAGGGAACTCTGGAAACACCATATATTTT. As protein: CASSQAGNSGNTIYF.